These 10 T cell receptor beta chains were all obtained from the same sample, sequenced in a study of blood T cells in healthy people across ages. Through a sample-barcoded 5' primer and a J-beta primer mix, a second PCR was run for about 6 to 12 cycles. Using its own MiXCR run on the 5' RACE reads, TCRdb lists one record per CDR3 protein. Of 800,000 to 1,000,000 distinct CDR3 sequences in the sample, under 50% were seen once. Sequences were obtained from blood. The source is a man aged 25 to 45 in good health.

The chain joins TRBV4-1 to TRBJ2-7; perhaps TRBD2 as D (6 bases). CDR1 and CDR2 (germline): MGHRA, YSYEKL. CDR3 length: 15 amino acids. V lost 0 bases and J 3 bases, leaving 12 bases between the germline ends. For the CDR3, the DNA is TGCGCCAGCAGCCAAGATCAAGGACTATACTACGAGCAGTACTTC. It yields the protein CASSQDQGLYYEQYF.

This clonotype has a single count. At one end, the junction sequence differs from germline, possibly due to a read error. The V and J genes are TRBV30 and TRBJ2-7, with D perhaps matching TRBD2 (6 bases). The last part of the DNA fits TRBJ2-5 better; the J call may be wrong. Looked up from germline, CDR1 is GTSNPN and CDR2 is SVGIG (reference sequence). The CDR3 totals 16 residues. CDR3 coding DNA: TGTGCCTTTATGGAGGGTGCCCTTTTGGCCCAAGGGACCCAGTACTTC. Translated: CAFMEGALLAQGTQYF.

This clonotype was detected only a few times. The rearrangement uses TRBV6-1 and TRBJ1-5; D is uncertain. The CDR3 spans 12 residues. Germline CDR1 reads MNHNS; CDR2 reads SASEGT. The germline V and J ends were trimmed by 0 bases and 6 bases, with 3 bases remaining between them. The CDR3, as DNA: TGTGCCAGCAGTGAAGCGCGTCAGCCCCAGCATTTT. Translation: CASSEARQPQHF.

The genes are TRBV6-1 and TRBJ2-2, with TRBD2 as a possible D gene (5 bases). Germline V gene lookup returns CDR1 MNHNS and CDR2 SASEGT. CDR3 length: 14 residues. The germline V and J ends were trimmed by 3 bases and 1 base, with 6 bases remaining between them. CDR3 bases: TGTGCCAGCAGTGATGGACTGAACACCGGGGAGCTGTTTTTT. It specifies CASSDGLNTGELFF.

This clonotype was observed a handful of times. This chain uses TRBV7-9 with TRBJ1-1; D is uncertain. Germline CDR1 SEHNR, CDR2 FQNEAQ (reference sequence). This CDR3 comprises 16 residues. V was trimmed by 3 bases and J by 0 bases, leaving 14 bases between them. In DNA form, the CDR3 reads TGTGCCAGCAGCTTCCACCTGAACAATCTGAACACTGAAGCTTTCTTT. Its translation: CASSFHLNNLNTEAFF. Variable domain in full (rest from reference TRBV7-9 and TRBJ1-1): DTGVSQNPRHKITKRGQNVTFRCDPISEHNRLYWYRQTLGQGPEFLTYFQNEAQLEKSRLLSDRFSAERPKGSFSTLEIQRTEQGDSAMYLCASSFHLNNLNTEAFFGQGTRLTVV.

The chain uses TRBV27 and TRBJ2-6; D gene unclear. Germline CDR1 reads MNHEY; CDR2 reads SMNVEV (reference sequence). V lost 5 bases and J lost 0, with 8 bases in between. The CDR3 loop spans 15 amino acids. In nucleotides, the CDR3 is TGTGCCAGCAGTCCGGACGGCTCTGGGGCCAACGTCCTGACTTTC. This gives the protein CASSPDGSGANVLTF.

The V and J genes are TRBV24-1 and TRBJ2-1; 10 nucleotides align to TRBD1. The CDR3 covers 18 residues. V lost 4 bases to trimming and J lost 4 bases; unmatched junction nucleotides: 12. Germline values: CDR1 KGHDR, CDR2 SFDVKD. CDR3 sequence reads: CATSDSNSPGQGYNEQFF. For the CDR3, the DNA is TGTGCCACCAGTGACTCTAATTCCCCGGGACAGGGGTACAATGAGCAGTTCTTC.

The chain employs TRBV9 and TRBJ2-1, with 12 bases aligning to TRBD2. V gave up 1 base and J gave up 6 bases; unmatched junction bases: 2. This CDR3 is 15 amino acids long. Germline CDR1 and CDR2: SGDLS and YYNGEE. CDR3 in amino acids: CASSVMTSGSNEQFF. For the CDR3, the DNA is TGTGCCAGCAGCGTAATGACTAGCGGGAGCAATGAGCAGTTCTTC.

This chain joins TRBV9 and TRBJ2-7, with 9 bases fitting TRBD1. CDR1 and CDR2 (germline): SGDLS, YYNGEE. The CDR3 totals 16 residues. J was trimmed by 4 bases and V by 4 bases; bases with no gene match: 12. CDR3 in amino acids: CASSPGPGQGLYEQYF. The CDR3 DNA reads TGTGCCAGCAGCCCGGGCCCGGGACAGGGTCTATACGAGCAGTACTTC. The complete variable domain, with remaining parts taken from reference TRBV9 and TRBJ2-7, reads DSGVTQTPKHLITATGQRVTLRCSPRSGDLSVYWYQQSLDQGLQFLIQYYNGEERAKGNILERFSAQQFPDLHSELNLSSLELGDSALYFCASSPGPGQGLYEQYFGPGTRLTVT.

This clonotype was picked up a small number of times. The V call is TRBV7-3, the J call TRBJ1-4; no clear D. The V end lost 5 bases, the J end lost 8 bases, and 12 bases lay between the germline ends. This CDR3 is built from 13 residues. Germline values: CDR1 SGHTA, CDR2 FQGTGA. CDR3 in amino acids: CASSLSVGEKLFF. The CDR3 nucleotides read TGTGCCAGCAGCCTTTCAGTGGGGGAAAAACTGTTTTTT.